The 24 T cell receptor beta chains reported below all come from one sample, sequenced in a study of chemoradiotherapy in HPV16-positive cancers. This table comes from immunoSEQ multiplex PCR, and its TCRdb copy is limited to in-frame clones, with some not included. This sample yields 30,000 to 35,000 clones, of which 85% to 90% are seen a single time; around 2.3% belongs to the top ten. Sequenced material: blood, taken from a patient who underwent chemoradiotherapy. The source of these receptors is a human donor with HPV-associated anogenital cancer.

This chain links TRBV25-1 with TRBJ1-6; D gene uncertain. CDR1 and CDR2 (germline): MGHDK, SYGVNS. V dropped 4 bases and J dropped 3 bases, with 10 bases sitting between them. CDR3 length equals 15 residues. The CDR3 sequence is CASSAPAGYNSPLHF. DNA for the CDR3: TGTGCCAGCAGTGCCCCGGCAGGCTATAATTCACCCCTCCACTTT.

Here the CDR3 DNA reads TGTGCCAGCAGTTCGGACAGGTGGACCTACGAGCAGTACTTC. It translates to CASSSDRWTYEQYF. The rearrangement joins TRBV7-9 to TRBJ2-7, with 7 positions matching TRBD1. The trim removed 6 bases at V and 2 bases at J, leaving 7 bases unmatched. The CDR3 runs to 14 residues. CDR1 SEHNR and CDR2 FQNEAQ come from the germline V gene (reference sequence).

This clone was observed once. CDR3 coding DNA: TGTGCCACCTCGGACGGCGACTATGGCTACACCTTC. Translating gives CATSDGDYGYTF. This chain connects TRBV28 to TRBJ1-2, with D uncertain. The CDR3 sequence is 12 residues long. The germline gives CDR1 MDHEN, CDR2 SYDVKM. Trimming shortened V by 10 bases and J by 3 bases, and 12 bases separated the two germline ends.

V gene TRBV27 combines with J gene TRBJ2-7; perhaps D is TRBD1 or TRBD2 (5 bases each). This CDR3 region has 12 residues. V lost 2 bases, J lost 6 bases, and 8 bases lay in between. Germline V gene data show CDR1 as MNHEY and CDR2 as SMNVEV (reference sequence). The CDR3 is CASSLGTGEQYF. CDR3 bases: TGTGCCAGCAGTTTAGGGACGGGCGAGCAGTACTTC.

This clone was found once. The chain links TRBV19 to TRBJ2-1, with a tentative D call TRBD1 (6 bases). Trimming cost V 3 bases and J 8 bases, with 11 bases left between them. The CDR3 consists of 13 residues. Germline V gene lookup returns CDR1 LNHDA and CDR2 SQIVND (reference sequence). The CDR3 loop is CASSIVGAYEQFF. The CDR3 DNA reads as TGTGCCAGTAGTATCGTGGGGGCCTATGAGCAGTTCTTC.

The chain carries TRBV7-9 and TRBJ2-4, with TRBD1 matching 7 bases. Germline V gives CDR1 SEHNR, CDR2 FQNEAQ (reference sequence). CDR3 length equals 12 residues. V gave up 5 bases and J gave up 9 bases; unmatched junction bases: 4. CDR3 sequence reads: CASSEGQSIQYF. The CDR3 DNA sequence: TGTGCCAGCAGCGAGGGACAGTCCATTCAGTACTTC.

This chain joins TRBV5-1 and TRBJ2-1; perhaps TRBD1 as D (5 bases). V was shortened by 1 base and J by 5 bases, with 7 bases between the two germline ends. The CDR3 is 13 residues long. CDR1 SGHRS and CDR2 YFSETQ come from the germline V gene. This CDR3 reads CASSLSGHNEQFF. Written as DNA, the CDR3 is TGCGCCAGCAGCTTGTCAGGGCACAATGAGCAGTTCTTC.

This clone was counted between two and nine times. The rearrangement links TRBV6-6 to TRBJ2-3; TRBD2 matches at 12 bases. V shed 6 bases and J 7 bases; nucleotides not matched to a gene: 5. The CDR3 has 14 amino acids. Germline V lookup: CDR1 MNHNY, CDR2 SVGAGI (reference sequence). The CDR3 DNA sequence: TGTGCCAGCAGGGCTAGCGGGGGGGCGAATACGCAGTATTTT. Residues: CASRASGGANTQYF.

The V and J genes are TRBV7-9 and TRBJ1-4; 7 nucleotides match TRBD1. CDR3 length: 15 amino acids. Germline V CDR1 and CDR2: SEHNR, FQNEAQ (reference sequence). The V and J ends lost 5 bases and 4 bases, in that order; junction bases with no gene match: 7. In DNA, the CDR3 is TGTGCCAGCAGCCAAGAGGGACAGCTTAATGAAAAACTGTTTTTT. Its translation: CASSQEGQLNEKLFF.

This chain joins TRBV7-4 and TRBJ2-5; TRBD2 agrees at 8 bases. CDR3 length equals 17 residues. V trimming: 5 bases; J trimming: 5 bases; junction bases outside the gene matches: 16. Germline V gives CDR1 SGHVT, CDR2 SQSDAQ. CDR3 bases: TGTGCCAGCAGCCCTCGGTGGTCACTAGCGGCCTGGGAGACCCAGTACTTC. Translation gives CASSPRWSLAAWETQYF.

The chain is built from TRBV6-5 and TRBJ1-2; D not resolved. This CDR3 is built from 13 residues. V lost 0 bases and J 2 bases, leaving 4 bases between the germline ends. The V gene's germline CDR1 is MNHEY and CDR2 SVGAGI. CDR3 loop: CASSYSENYGYTF. The DNA of the CDR3 is TGTGCCAGCAGTTACTCAGAAAACTATGGCTACACCTTC.

This chain links TRBV25-1 with TRBJ1-3, with D uncertain. Trimming stripped 1 base from V and 6 bases from J, with 7 bases between. Germline CDR1 MGHDK, CDR2 SYGVNS. The CDR3 is made up of 13 amino acids. This CDR3 is CASSEFMKNTIYF. For the CDR3, the DNA is TGTGCCAGCAGTGAATTTATGAAAAACACCATATATTTT.

The chain carries TRBV4-3 and TRBJ1-2, with TRBD1 as a possible D gene (6 bases). The CDR3 contains 17 residues. Trimming removed 0 bases at V and 0 bases at J, with 14 bases between. The V gene's germline CDR1 is LGHNA and CDR2 YSLEER. The CDR3 spells CASSQDSRTVSNYGYTF. As DNA, the CDR3 is TGCGCCAGCAGCCAAGATTCTCGGACAGTATCTAACTATGGCTACACCTTC.

V usage is TRBV9 and J usage is TRBJ2-5; D is possibly TRBD2 (7 bases). CDR1 and CDR2 from the germline V gene are SGDLS and YYNGEE. Trimming removed 0 bases from V and 4 bases from J, with 22 bases in between. The CDR3 extends over 18 amino acids. The DNA for the CDR3 is TGTGCCAGCAGCGTAGCCCTTTTGGGGGCGGGGGAAGGAGAGACCCAGTACTTC. Protein: CASSVALLGAGEGETQYF. The variable domain in full, with the rest retrieved from reference TRBV9 and TRBJ2-5, is DSGVTQTPKHLITATGQRVTLRCSPRSGDLSVYWYQQSLDQGLQFLIQYYNGEERAKGNILERFSAQQFPDLHSELNLSSLELGDSALYFCASSVALLGAGEGETQYFGPGTRLLVL.

The chain carries TRBV14 and TRBJ1-1; D may be TRBD1 (5 bases). V was clipped by 1 base and J by 5 bases, with 8 bases between them. Germline V lookup: CDR1 SGHDN, CDR2 FVKESK. The length of the CDR3 is 13 residues. The CDR3 nucleotides are TGTGCCAGCAGCCAAGTACAGGAAACTGAAGCTTTCTTT. Its translation is CASSQVQETEAFF.

The chain links TRBV18 to TRBJ2-7, with a weak D call TRBD2 (6 bases). V was trimmed by 0 bases and J by 3 bases, leaving 18 bases between them. The CDR3 totals 17 residues. Germline V gene data show CDR1 as KGHSH and CDR2 as LQKENI. Here the CDR3 reads CASSPPLGLSGGYEQYF. In DNA form, the CDR3 reads TGTGCCAGCTCACCACCCCTTGGACTAAGCGGCGGCTACGAGCAGTACTTC. The variable domain in full, with the rest retrieved from reference TRBV18 and TRBJ2-7, is NAGVMQNPRHLVRRRGQEARLRCSPMKGHSHVYWYRQLPEEGLKFMVYLQKENIIDESGMPKERFSAEFPKEGPSILRIQQVVRGDSAAYFCASSPPLGLSGGYEQYFGPGTRLTVT.

The chain employs TRBV9 and TRBJ2-5, with D perhaps TRBD1 (6 bases). The germline gives CDR1 SGDLS, CDR2 YYNGEE. The ends were cut back, 2 bases at V and 2 bases at J, with 10 bases in the middle. This CDR3 is 14 amino acids long. The CDR3 region is CASSVNGQQETQYF. CDR3 coding DNA: TGTGCCAGCAGCGTGAATGGACAGCAAGAGACCCAGTACTTC.

The chain carries TRBV5-1 and TRBJ2-7; 9 nucleotides agree with TRBD1. This CDR3 spans 15 amino acids. The trim removed 3 bases at V and 2 bases at J, leaving 6 bases unmatched. CDR1 and CDR2 from the germline V gene are SGHRS and YFSETQ. CDR3 DNA sequence: TGCGCCAGCAGCTCACCGGGACAGGGCGCCTACGAGCAGTACTTC. Its translation: CASSSPGQGAYEQYF.

The chain uses TRBV20-1 and TRBJ2-3; D unclear. Germline CDR1 reads DFQATT; CDR2 reads SNEGSKA (reference sequence). The length of the CDR3 is 11 residues. The ends were cut back, 3 bases at V and 4 bases at J, with 5 bases in the middle. CDR3 sequence (DNA): TGCAGTGCTAGCCGATCAGATACGCAGTATTTT. Translating gives CSASRSDTQYF.

The CDR3 loop is CASSDQEGIYGYTF. Written as DNA, the CDR3 is TGTGCCAGCAGCGACCAAGAGGGGATCTATGGCTACACCTTC. This chain uses TRBV7-9 with TRBJ1-2; D might be TRBD1 (5 bases). Trimming cost V 5 bases and J 4 bases, with 14 bases left between them. The CDR3 is 14 residues long. CDR1 and CDR2 (germline): SEHNR, FQNEAQ (reference sequence).

In this sample, this clone turned up a few times. The genes are TRBV9 and TRBJ2-6; 9 positions match TRBD1. The CDR3 runs to 17 residues. Trimming at V came to 3 bases and at J to 0 bases, leaving 4 bases not matched to a gene. CDR1 SGDLS and CDR2 YYNGEE come from the germline V gene. The CDR3 loop reads CASSGGTGLSGANVLTF. For the CDR3, the DNA is TGTGCCAGCAGCGGGGGGACAGGGCTCTCTGGGGCCAACGTCCTGACTTTC. Drawing the rest from reference TRBV9 and TRBJ2-6, the complete variable domain is DSGVTQTPKHLITATGQRVTLRCSPRSGDLSVYWYQQSLDQGLQFLIQYYNGEERAKGNILERFSAQQFPDLHSELNLSSLELGDSALYFCASSGGTGLSGANVLTFGAGSRLTVL.

The CDR3: CASSSTSAPYNEQFF. DNA of the CDR3: TGTGCCAGCAGCAGTACTAGTGCGCCTTACAATGAGCAGTTCTTC. The chain has TRBV11-3 and TRBJ2-1; possibly TRBD2 for D (5 bases). Between the trimmed V and J ends, which lost 5 bases and 4 bases, there was a span of 15 bases. Germline-derived CDR1 and CDR2 are SGHNT and YENEEA. This CDR3 contains 15 residues.

This clone is a singleton in its sample. This chain links TRBV9 with TRBJ2-7; D may be TRBD2 (6 bases). Germline values: CDR1 SGDLS, CDR2 YYNGEE. Trimming pared 3 bases from V and 4 bases from J, leaving 11 bases between. CDR3 length: 13 residues. The CDR3 DNA reads TGTGCCAGCAGCGCCGATGGGGGGTACGAGCAGTACTTC. Translated, it gives CASSADGGYEQYF.

The V gene is TRBV5-1, the J gene TRBJ2-5; D is ambiguous. Germline V gene data show CDR1 as SGHRS and CDR2 as YFSETQ. The CDR3 spans 14 residues. V lost 4 bases to trimming and J lost 5 bases, with 15 bases between them. CDR3 in DNA: TGCGCCAGCAGCCCGCAAGTGGGGTCGGAGACCCAGTACTTC. Amino acids: CASSPQVGSETQYF.